This record covers a single T cell receptor (beta chain). Its antigen is still unknown. The source of the sample is a study of cytomegalovirus exposure and HLA in healthy donors. Whole-study results and caveats: In a later analysis, several top co-occurrence clusters appeared linked to parvovirus B19, influenza, CMV and Epstein-Barr virus. When analyzed later, a missense DCLRE1C variant was found to be linked to TCR beta V- and J-gene trimming.

V was pared by 4 bases and J by 6 bases, with 13 bases of the junction left unmatched. Germline V lookup: CDR1 SGHRS, CDR2 YFSETQ. The CDR3 runs 15 residues. PCR primers comprised 60 Vbeta and 13 Jbeta primers. In the original analysis: The count from a later analysis was about 80 million unique TCR beta chains, 9.5 million to 13 million of them shared. The repertoire was sequenced with immunoSEQ multiplex PCR; TCRdb's copy has only in-frame clones and lacks some. Clone size and V and J calls were adopted from that table, with D and trimming inferred from the DNA. The profile shows 170,000 or so clones, 84% of them singletons.

The sequenced sample was PBMCs. V usage is TRBV5-1 and J usage is TRBJ2-7, with 7 nucleotides matching TRBD1. The sequence was collected from a boy younger than 10 in good health and CMV-seronegative. The CDR3 sequence is CASSTTLTGIGEQYF. In DNA form, the CDR3 reads TGCGCCAGCAGCACCACTTTGACAGGGATCGGCGAGCAGTACTTC.